This TCR beta chain came from a study of blood T cells in healthy people across ages. Broader study findings: Diversity was estimated from one million T cells, and these estimates were considered underestimates.

CDR1 and CDR2 from the germline V gene are SGHVS and FNYEAQ. The CDR3 runs 15 residues. Losses at the gene ends were 7 bases for V and 0 bases for J; bases not matched to a gene: 2. A second PCR, run for about 7 to 11 cycles, used a sample-barcoded 5' primer plus a J-beta primer mix. TCRdb itself ran the 5' RACE reads through MiXCR, one entry per CDR3 protein. Altogether a few hundred thousand distinct CDR3 sequences are present, about 28% being singletons, with the ten largest covering approximately 3.3%. This clonotype was counted many times. The antigen remains unidentified. This sample also appeared in a second study, on T cells of mothers and their children. From that second work: Overlap ran slightly, non-significantly higher for related than unrelated mother-child pairs.

This receptor was obtained from a boy aged 2 to 10 in good health. Sequencing was carried out using blood. The chain recombines TRBV7-6 with TRBJ2-5, with TRBD2 matching over 13 bases. CDR3 amino acids: CASTGTSGDQETQYF. The CDR3 DNA is TGTGCCAGCACCGGGACTAGCGGGGACCAAGAGACCCAGTACTTC.